This passage covers 2 T cell receptor beta chains from one sample sequenced in a study of blood T cell repertoires in COVID-19. TCRdb's table, derived via immunoSEQ multiplex PCR, lists solely in-frame clones and lacks some. The sample includes about 46,000 clones, 85% to 90% seen only once; the top ten take 3% to 3.5%. The sequenced sample was PBMCs or T cells enriched from blood (not recorded which). Every receptor here comes from a woman aged 50 to 60 who had recovered from COVID-19.

The V gene is TRBV9, the J gene TRBJ2-5, with 9 bases fitting TRBD1. The CDR3 runs to 15 residues. V was pared by 4 bases and J by 5 bases, with 9 bases of the junction left unmatched. Germline CDR1 SGDLS, CDR2 YYNGEE. The CDR3 DNA follows: TGTGCCAGCAGCTTCGGGGACAGGGTTGTGGAGACCCAGTACTTC. This sequence encodes CASSFGDRVVETQYF.

This chain joins TRBV11-1 and TRBJ2-3; TRBD2 agrees at 12 bases. Per the germline V gene, CDR1 is SGHAT and CDR2 is FQDESV (reference sequence). This CDR3 contains 16 residues. V was clipped by 6 bases and J by 4 bases; unmatched bases: 8. The CDR3: CASSLNLAGGPDTQYF. The CDR3, as DNA: TGTGCCAGCAGTCTTAACCTAGCGGGAGGGCCAGATACGCAGTATTTT.